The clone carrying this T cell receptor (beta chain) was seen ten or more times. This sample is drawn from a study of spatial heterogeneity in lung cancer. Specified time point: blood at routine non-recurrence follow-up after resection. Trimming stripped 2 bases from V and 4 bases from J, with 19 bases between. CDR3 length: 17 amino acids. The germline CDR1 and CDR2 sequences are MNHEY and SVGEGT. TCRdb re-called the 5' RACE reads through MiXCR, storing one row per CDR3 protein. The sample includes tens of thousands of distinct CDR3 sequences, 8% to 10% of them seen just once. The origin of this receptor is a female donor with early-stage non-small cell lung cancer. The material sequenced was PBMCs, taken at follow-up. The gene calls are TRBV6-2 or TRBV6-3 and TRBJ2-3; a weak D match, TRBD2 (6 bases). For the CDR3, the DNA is TGTGCCAGCAGTTACCCCGGGGGTCAGTTGCATTCAGATACGCAGTATTTT. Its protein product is CASSYPGGQLHSDTQYF.